A selection of T cell receptor beta chains follows, all from one sample in a study of CD8+ T cells in alopecia areata. Here immunoSEQ multiplex PCR was the method, and the copy in TCRdb shows in-frame clones only, minus some. The sample has some 170,000 clones; 67% are singletons. The sequenced sample was CD8+ T cells sorted from blood, obtained at week 0. The receptors shown here come from a human donor with alopecia areata. The CDR3 runs from the conserved cysteine through the conserved F or W. A D gene is named only where the DNA matches it firmly. Part of the rows lack a size; the others show once, few, many or a class for expanded clones.

CDR3 protein: CASSATGGRTGEQFF
CDR3 DNA: TGTGCCAGCAGCGCGACAGGGGGCAGAACGGGAGAGCAGTTCTTC
D gene: TRBD1
clone size: -
J gene: TRBJ2-1
V gene: TRBV9

CDR3 protein: CSWGTGDNYGYTF
CDR3 DNA: TGCAGTTGGGGGACAGGAGATAACTATGGCTACACCTTC
D gene: TRBD1
clone size: -
J gene: TRBJ1-2
V gene: TRBV29-1

CDR3 protein: CASSPDRGIVYEQYF
CDR3 DNA: TGTGCCAGCAGCCCAGACAGGGGGATCGTCTACGAGCAGTACTTC
D gene: TRBD1
clone size: -
J gene: TRBJ2-7
V gene: TRBV7-9

CDR3 protein: CASSSWENEQFF
CDR3 DNA: TGTGCCAGCAGTTCGTGGGAGAATGAGCAGTTCTTC
D gene: -
clone size: -
J gene: TRBJ2-1
V gene: TRBV27

CDR3 protein: CASSPGTGQETQYF
CDR3 DNA: TGCGCCAGCAGCCCAGGGACAGGCCAAGAGACCCAGTACTTC
D gene: TRBD1
clone size: few
J gene: TRBJ2-5
V gene: TRBV5-1

CDR3 protein: CASSSTGYEQYF
CDR3 DNA: TGTGCCAGCAGCTCGACCGGATACGAGCAGTACTTC
D gene: -
clone size: few
J gene: TRBJ2-7
V gene: TRBV7-2

CDR3 protein: CASSGAGTATLSNYNEQFF
CDR3 DNA: TGTGCCAGCAGCGGAGCCGGGACAGCCACACTCAGTAACTACAATGAGCAGTTCTTC
D gene: TRBD1
clone size: -
J gene: TRBJ2-1
V gene: TRBV7-8

CDR3 protein: CASSQAASYEQYF
CDR3 DNA: TGTGCCAGCAGCCAGGCCGCCTCCTACGAGCAGTACTTC
D gene: -
clone size: -
J gene: TRBJ2-7
V gene: TRBV14

CDR3 protein: CAISGGDSSYNEQFF
CDR3 DNA: TGTGCCATCAGCGGGGGGGATAGCTCCTACAATGAGCAGTTCTTC
D gene: TRBD2
clone size: -
J gene: TRBJ2-1
V gene: TRBV10-3

CDR3 protein: CSAKGDSNQPQHF
CDR3 DNA: TGCAGCGCGAAGGGGGATAGCAATCAGCCCCAGCATTTT
D gene: -
clone size: -
J gene: TRBJ1-5
V gene: TRBV29-1

CDR3 protein: CASSLAGPEQYF
CDR3 DNA: TGTGCCAGCAGCTTAGCCGGTCCAGAGCAGTACTTC
D gene: -
clone size: -
J gene: TRBJ2-7
V gene: TRBV7-9

CDR3 protein: CASSPDRSYEQYF
CDR3 DNA: TGTGCCAGCAGCCCCGACAGGAGCTACGAGCAGTACTTC
D gene: -
clone size: -
J gene: TRBJ2-7
V gene: TRBV27

CDR3 protein: CTSSPTGRSYNSPLHF
CDR3 DNA: TGCACCAGCAGCCCGACAGGCCGCTCCTATAATTCACCCCTCCACTTT
D gene: -
clone size: -
J gene: TRBJ1-6
V gene: TRBV1

CDR3 protein: CSVTPRDRVEETQYF
CDR3 DNA: TGCAGCGTGACCCCCCGGGACAGGGTGGAAGAGACCCAGTACTTC
D gene: TRBD1
clone size: -
J gene: TRBJ2-5
V gene: TRBV29-1

CDR3 protein: CASRDRDRGLYGANVLTF
CDR3 DNA: TGTGCCAGCAGAGACCGGGACAGGGGATTGTATGGGGCCAACGTCCTGACTTTC
D gene: TRBD1
clone size: -
J gene: TRBJ2-6
V gene: TRBV9

CDR3 protein: CASSLGTGNSPLHF
CDR3 DNA: TGTGCCAGCAGCTTGGGGACAGGGAATTCACCCCTCCACTTT
D gene: TRBD1
clone size: -
J gene: TRBJ1-6
V gene: TRBV11-2

CDR3 protein: CASSLGRGLGNEQFF
CDR3 DNA: TGTGCCAGCAGTTTAGGCAGGGGGCTTGGCAATGAGCAGTTCTTC
D gene: TRBD1
clone size: -
J gene: TRBJ2-1
V gene: TRBV27

CDR3 protein: CSVEDEVESKRGSTDTQYF
CDR3 DNA: TGCAGCGTTGAGGATGAGGTGGAGAGTAAGCGGGGGAGCACAGATACGCAGTATTTT
D gene: TRBD2
clone size: few
J gene: TRBJ2-3
V gene: TRBV29-1

CDR3 protein: CGTTGIGYTF
CDR3 DNA: TGTGGAACTACAGGGATCGGCTACACCTTC
D gene: -
clone size: -
J gene: TRBJ1-2
V gene: TRBV2